Presented here are 5 T cell receptor beta chains from one specimen sequenced in a study of robustness of blood B and T cell sequencing (dated by TCRdb to the late 2010s). TCRbeta repertoires were measured from mRNA instead of genomic DNA, an approach that captures expressed receptors. The library relied on PCR. This sample was sequenced with an Illumina MiSeq. Synthesis of cDNA relied on SMARTScribe reverse transcriptase together with a 5' template-switch oligo that added a universal priming site. The template-switch oligo carried a 12-nucleotide random unique molecular identifier (UMI) that tagged each cDNA molecule. In TCRdb, the public reads were trimmed at Q25 with fastp and aligned with MiXCR, with productive beta chains retained. Entries are consolidated by CDR3 protein sequence, retaining the most common genes and DNA. The sample table contains 3,600 or so distinct CDR3 sequences; only one count was recorded for about 61% of them. Around 28% of the sample lies in the top ten.

Sequencing was done on a sample of peripheral blood. The receptor source for this set is a human donor in good health.

The rearrangement links TRBV7-9 to TRBJ2-1; D is perhaps TRBD1 or TRBD2 (5 bases each). Per the germline V gene, CDR1 is SEHNR and CDR2 is FQNEAQ (reference sequence). Trimming took 7 bases from V and 10 from J, leaving 11 bases between them. The CDR3 totals 11 residues. In DNA form, the CDR3 reads TGTGCCAGCACCGGGGACCGCGAGCAGTTCTTC. Its translation is CASTGDREQFF.

The chain is built from TRBV6-6 and TRBJ1-2, with D possibly matching TRBD1 (6 bases). This CDR3 region has 14 residues. Germline assignment: CDR1 MNHNY and CDR2 SVGAGI (reference sequence). V was cut by 4 bases and J by 3 bases, with 12 bases left in between. The CDR3 reads CASSSAQGDYGYTF. CDR3 in DNA: TGTGCCAGCAGTTCCGCACAGGGTGACTATGGCTACACCTTC.

In its sample, this clonotype was seen a few times. The junction shows a germline mismatch at one end, possibly a read error. The rearrangement links TRBV6-1 to TRBJ1-2, with a tentative D call TRBD1 (6 bases). The CDR3 has 14 residues. Germline-derived CDR1 and CDR2 are MNHNS and SASEGT. The CDR3 DNA reads TGTGCCAGCAGAGAAGGGGGGGCGCGAGATGGCTACACCTTC. As protein: CASREGGARDGYTF.

V is TRBV5-1 and J is TRBJ2-3; either TRBD1 or TRBD2 may fit D (5 bases each). With 0 bases removed from V and 5 bases from J, the gap between germline ends came to 7 bases. Germline CDR1 is SGHRS and CDR2 is YFSETQ. The CDR3 contains 13 residues. The chain's CDR3 is CASSLERGDTQYF. The DNA for the CDR3 is TGCGCCAGCAGCTTGGAGAGGGGAGATACGCAGTATTTT.

The chain has TRBV24-1 and TRBJ2-3, with 7 nucleotides matching TRBD2. Germline V gene data show CDR1 as KGHDR and CDR2 as SFDVKD. The CDR3 has 14 amino acids. V was pared by 1 base and J by 4 bases, with 1 base of the junction left unmatched. The CDR3 bases are TGTGCCACCAGTGATTTTGCGGGGGCAGATACGCAGTATTTT. This encodes CATSDFAGADTQYF.